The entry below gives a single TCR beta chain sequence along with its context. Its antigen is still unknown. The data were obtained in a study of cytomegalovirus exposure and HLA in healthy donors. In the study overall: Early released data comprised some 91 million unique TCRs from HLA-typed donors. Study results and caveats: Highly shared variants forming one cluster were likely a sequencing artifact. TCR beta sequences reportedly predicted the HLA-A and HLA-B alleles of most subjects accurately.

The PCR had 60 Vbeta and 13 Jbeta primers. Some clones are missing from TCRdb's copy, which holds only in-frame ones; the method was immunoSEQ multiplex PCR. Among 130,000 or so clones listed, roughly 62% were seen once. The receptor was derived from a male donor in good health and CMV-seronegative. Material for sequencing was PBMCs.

CDR3 DNA: TGCGCCAGCTCCGGGACAGGGGCAAGGAATGAGCAGTTCTTC. Encoded protein: CASSGTGARNEQFF. The chain joins TRBV10-1 to TRBJ2-1; 10 bases fit TRBD1. This CDR3 contains 14 residues. With 8 bases clipped from V and 7 bases from J, the junction kept 8 bases outside the gene matches. CDR1 and CDR2 (germline): WNHNN, SYGVQD (reference sequence).